Sequencing of this T cell receptor beta chain was carried out in a study of T cells in Graves' hyperthyroidism and ophthalmopathy. V dropped 1 base and J dropped 7 bases, with 8 bases sitting between them. The CDR3 loop spans 13 amino acids. Germline-derived CDR1 and CDR2 are SGHVT and SQSDAQ. Reasons for excluding patients were uncontrolled infection, other autoimmune disease, pregnancy or lactation. General study points: Among thyroid clonotypes expanded above 0.001, most also appeared in blood.

TCR beta CDR3 sequences were amplified from RNA transcripts. Primed by the HTBI set, a first-round RT-PCR was run on the TCR CDR3. MiXCR, applied by TCRdb to the multiplex PCR reads, yields one record per CDR3 protein. The sample gives 480,000 or so distinct CDR3 sequences, roughly 45% of which show up once; about 45% is in the top ten. The table lists this clonotype with a count of one. Antigen unknown. The TCR originated in an adult woman with Graves' disease, either hyperthyroidism or ophthalmopathy (not recorded which). The chain combines TRBV7-4 with TRBJ2-1; the D gene is possibly TRBD1 (5 bases). Sequenced input: peripheral blood or thyroid tissue (not recorded which). CDR3 in DNA: TGTGCCAGCAGCTTAGGCAGGGATAATGAGCAGTTCTTC. Encoded protein: CASSLGRDNEQFF.